Below, 25 T cell receptor beta chains from the same sample are listed, as sequenced in a study of CD8 T cells in ankylosing spondylitis. MiXCR was run by TCRdb on the 5' RACE reads, yielding one entry per CDR3 protein. The sample comprises more than 110,000 distinct CDR3 sequences, 7.5% to 9.5% of which are singletons, and under 7.5% rests with the top ten. The specimen was synovial fluid, either unsorted or a sorted T cell fraction (not recorded which). The source of these receptors is a male donor with ankylosing spondylitis.

The sample holds many counts of this clonotype. The J gene is TRBJ2-7, the V gene TRBV10-2; TRBD1 matches 8 bases. The V segment lost 7 bases and the J segment 3 bases; nucleotides outside the gene matches: 11. The CDR3 has 15 amino acids. In germline, CDR1 is WSHSY, CDR2 SAAADI. The DNA of the CDR3 is TGCGCCAGCAACACCGACAGGGGAGTACTCTACGAGCAGTACTTC. It specifies CASNTDRGVLYEQYF.

The rearrangement joins TRBV11-2 to TRBJ1-6; 10 nucleotides line up with TRBD1. This CDR3 is built from 18 residues. Per the germline V gene, CDR1 is SGHAT and CDR2 is FQNNGV. J was trimmed by 2 bases and V by 4 bases; bases with no gene match: 8. CDR3 DNA sequence: TGTGCCAGCAGCTCCCCCCCGGGACAGGGGCCCTATAATTCACCCCTCCACTTT. This gives the protein CASSSPPGQGPYNSPLHF.

This CDR3 reads CASSNAGTGGGEQYF. In DNA, the CDR3 is TGCGCCAGCAGTAACGCGGGGACAGGGGGCGGTGAGCAGTACTTC. V usage is TRBV10-2 and J usage is TRBJ2-7; TRBD1 aligns across 12 bases. Germline CDR1 and CDR2: WSHSY and SAAADI. V was clipped by 5 bases and J by 7 bases; unmatched bases: 9. The CDR3 totals 15 residues.

This clonotype has a handful of counts. V usage is TRBV20-1 and J usage is TRBJ2-3; 7 bases align to TRBD1. V lost 5 bases, J lost 4 bases, and 3 bases stayed unmatched. The CDR3 contains 12 residues. Germline V gene sequence: CDR1 DFQATT, CDR2 SNEGSKA (reference sequence). CDR3 residues: CSAEDRSDTQYF. The CDR3 DNA sequence: TGCAGTGCTGAGGACAGGTCAGATACGCAGTATTTT.

The table lists this clonotype with a few counts. The chain employs TRBV20-1 and TRBJ2-5; D perhaps matches TRBD2 (6 bases). The CDR3 is made up of 12 amino acids. Looked up from germline, CDR1 is DFQATT and CDR2 is SNEGSKA (reference sequence). V lost 5 bases, J lost 4 bases, and 11 bases lay in between. The CDR3 DNA sequence: TGCAGTGCTTCTGACGGGAGAGAGACCCAGTACTTC. It codes for CSASDGRETQYF.

This clonotype was seen once. The chain joins TRBV6-2 or TRBV6-3 to TRBJ1-2, with a tentative D call TRBD1 (5 bases). The V end was cut by 6 bases, the J end by 2 bases, with 16 bases between. This CDR3 spans 15 amino acids. Germline CDR1 reads MNHEY; CDR2 reads SVGEGT. The CDR3 region is CASSHGGSSNYGYTF. CDR3 bases: TGTGCCAGCAGCCACGGGGGGTCTTCGAACTATGGCTACACCTTC.

This clonotype was observed at least ten times. The chain combines TRBV6-5 with TRBJ2-5; D is undetermined. CDR1 and CDR2 (germline): MNHEY, SVGAGI. Trimming cost V 2 bases and J 0 bases, with 10 bases left between them. The CDR3 is made up of 15 amino acids. CDR3 loop: CASSYNFLYQETQYF. CDR3 in DNA: TGTGCCAGCAGTTACAACTTCCTGTACCAAGAGACCCAGTACTTC.

The chain combines TRBV5-1 with TRBJ2-1; D perhaps matches TRBD1 (6 bases). V lost 0 bases, J lost 5 bases, and 9 bases lay in between. Germline loops: CDR1 SGHRS, CDR2 YFSETQ. The CDR3 sequence is 14 residues long. DNA for the CDR3: TGCGCCAGCAGCTTGGGACAGGTAGACAATGAGCAGTTCTTC. Amino acid sequence: CASSLGQVDNEQFF.

V is TRBV20-1 and J is TRBJ2-1, with a tentative D call TRBD1 (5 bases). V was trimmed by 7 bases and J by 0 bases, leaving 10 bases between them. Germline-derived CDR1 and CDR2 are DFQATT and SNEGSKA (reference sequence). This CDR3 has 13 residues. The CDR3 sequence is CSETESSYNEQFF. The CDR3 DNA reads as TGCAGTGAGACAGAGAGCTCCTACAATGAGCAGTTCTTC.

This clonotype was found many times. The chain combines TRBV12-3 or TRBV12-4 with TRBJ1-6; 9 bases line up with TRBD1. The CDR3 has 15 amino acids. Germline trimming cut 5 bases from V and 9 bases from J; bases unmatched to any gene: 8. CDR3 residues: CASSRDRADGSPLHF. For the CDR3, the DNA is TGTGCCAGCAGTCGGGACAGGGCGGATGGTTCACCCCTCCACTTT.

This clonotype has at least ten counts. The chain recombines TRBV7-9 with TRBJ1-4; 8 bases match TRBD1. This CDR3 comprises 14 residues. The ends lost 2 bases at V and 8 bases at J; junction bases unmatched: 4. CDR1 is SEHNR, CDR2 FQNEAQ, per germline (reference sequence). The CDR3 DNA reads as TGTGCCAGCAGCTTACAGGGGGCGAGGGAAAAACTGTTTTTT. Translating it yields CASSLQGAREKLFF. Full variable domain (remainder filled in from reference TRBV7-9 and TRBJ1-4): DTGVSQNPRHKITKRGQNVTFRCDPISEHNRLYWYRQTLGQGPEFLTYFQNEAQLEKSRLLSDRFSAERPKGSFSTLEIQRTEQGDSAMYLCASSLQGAREKLFFGSGTQLSVL.

This clonotype was observed a few times. The gene calls are TRBV20-1 and TRBJ1-5; D might be TRBD1 (5 bases). The ends were cut back, 3 bases at V and 5 bases at J, with 11 bases in the middle. The CDR3 length is 13 residues. The germline V gene encodes CDR1 DFQATT and CDR2 SNEGSKA (reference sequence). CDR3 residues: CSARRGEDQPQHF. In DNA form, the CDR3 reads TGCAGTGCTAGGCGAGGGGAGGATCAGCCCCAGCATTTT.

This clonotype was counted between two and nine times. V and J are TRBV2 and TRBJ2-3; D is uncertain. CDR1 SNHLY and CDR2 FYNNEI come from the germline V gene. This CDR3 spans 11 amino acids. V lost 4 bases and J lost 4, with 3 bases in between. CDR3 loop: CASSVSDTQYF. In nucleotides, the CDR3 is TGTGCCAGCAGTGTGTCAGATACGCAGTATTTT.

This clonotype was recorded at least ten times. The V gene is TRBV20-1, the J gene TRBJ2-5; 8 bases align to TRBD1. CDR3 length: 12 amino acids. Trimming took 5 bases from V and 4 from J; bases not matched to a gene: 3. The germline CDR1 and CDR2 sequences are DFQATT and SNEGSKA (reference sequence). In DNA, the CDR3 is TGCAGTGCTGTCGGGACAGGAGAGACCCAGTACTTC. As protein: CSAVGTGETQYF.

The rearrangement links TRBV29-1 to TRBJ1-3, with TRBD1 as a possible D gene (5 bases). Germline lookup yields CDR1 SQVTM and CDR2 ANQGSEA. CDR3 length: 13 amino acids. With 4 bases removed from V and 3 bases from J, the gap between germline ends came to 10 bases. CDR3 in DNA: TGCAGCGTTGTGGGGGGATATGGAAACACCATATATTTT. Encoded protein: CSVVGGYGNTIYF.

The chain joins TRBV5-4 to TRBJ1-6; maybe TRBD1 (5 bases). The V end was cut by 5 bases, the J end by 10 bases, with 13 bases between. The CDR3 runs 13 residues. Germline CDR1 reads SGHNT; CDR2 reads YYREEE (reference sequence). The CDR3 bases are TGTGCCAGCAGTTTCGCCAGGGACTCACCCCTCCACTTT. Its translation is CASSFARDSPLHF.

The gene calls are TRBV27 and TRBJ1-2; possibly TRBD1 for D (5 bases). Germline V gene sequence: CDR1 MNHEY, CDR2 SMNVEV (reference sequence). This CDR3 region has 13 residues. Trimming pared 2 bases from V and 6 bases from J, leaving 10 bases between. CDR3 region: CASSLGVRDGYTF. CDR3 coding DNA: TGTGCCAGCAGTTTAGGTGTCAGGGATGGCTACACCTTC.

The chain uses TRBV19 and TRBJ2-3; 8 bases map to TRBD2. V lost 5 bases and J lost 1; bases outside the gene matches: 5. This CDR3 region has 15 residues. Germline V gene sequence: CDR1 LNHDA, CDR2 SQIVND (reference sequence). The CDR3, as DNA: TGTGCCAGTAGTCGTACTAGCGGAGGCACAGATACGCAGTATTTT. It encodes CASSRTSGGTDTQYF. Looking up the rest from reference TRBV19 and TRBJ2-3 gives the full variable domain: DGGITQSPKYLFRKEGQNVTLSCEQNLNHDAMYWYRQDPGQGLRLIYYSQIVNDFQKGDIAEGYSVSREKKESFPLTVTSAQKNPTAFYLCASSRTSGGTDTQYFGPGTRLTVL.

This clonotype has at least ten counts. The chain carries TRBV24-1 and TRBJ2-5, with D hard to call. Trimming removed 3 bases at V and 5 bases at J, with 18 bases between. Germline lookup yields CDR1 KGHDR and CDR2 SFDVKD. The CDR3 sequence is 16 residues long. CDR3 residues: CATSDARVEPRETQYF. The CDR3, as DNA: TGTGCCACCAGTGATGCGCGAGTTGAACCCAGGGAGACCCAGTACTTC.

This clonotype was detected ten times or more. V usage is TRBV20-1 and J usage is TRBJ2-7; 10 bases match TRBD1. CDR3 length: 13 amino acids. With V trimmed by 5 bases and J by 2 bases, 3 bases remained unmatched. From germline, CDR1 is DFQATT and CDR2 SNEGSKA (reference sequence). This CDR3 reads CSAPGTGAYEQYF. For the CDR3, the DNA is TGCAGTGCTCCCGGGACAGGGGCCTACGAGCAGTACTTC.

This clonotype has a count of ten or more. This chain links TRBV20-1 with TRBJ2-1, with 15 bases lining up with TRBD2. With 0 bases clipped from V and 9 bases from J, the junction kept 6 bases outside the gene matches. The CDR3 is 16 residues long. The germline gives CDR1 DFQATT, CDR2 SNEGSKA (reference sequence). CDR3 DNA sequence: TGCAGTGCTAGAGAACCGGGACTAGCGGGAGGTCGTGAGCAGTTCTTC. This gives the protein CSAREPGLAGGREQFF.

The chain recombines TRBV27 with TRBJ1-3; 7 bases line up with TRBD1. V shed 6 bases, J shed 6 bases, and the junction held 8 bases outside the gene matches. The CDR3 covers 14 residues. Per germline, CDR1 MNHEY and CDR2 SMNVEV (reference sequence). CDR3 in amino acids: CASSLDRDQNTIYF. The DNA of the CDR3 is TGTGCCAGCAGCCTAGACAGGGACCAAAACACCATATATTTT.

The sample holds many counts of this clonotype. The gene calls are TRBV5-1 and TRBJ2-7; 8 positions agree with TRBD1. V lost 2 bases and J lost 2; bases outside the gene matches: 3. Germline CDR1 and CDR2: SGHRS and YFSETQ. The CDR3 sequence is 14 residues long. CDR3 residues: CASSFTTGAYEQYF. In nucleotides, the CDR3 is TGCGCCAGCAGCTTCACGACAGGGGCCTACGAGCAGTACTTC.

The chain's CDR3 is CASSDWDSGAFF. CDR3 in DNA: TGCGCCAGCAGTGATTGGGACAGCGGAGCTTTCTTT. V is TRBV10-2 and J is TRBJ1-1; TRBD1 agrees at 7 bases. The germline gives CDR1 WSHSY, CDR2 SAAADI. The CDR3 spans 12 residues. V trimming: 3 bases; J trimming: 10 bases; junction bases outside the gene matches: 5.

The chain links TRBV7-9 to TRBJ1-1, with D tentatively TRBD1 (5 bases). The CDR3 contains 14 residues. Trimming left V 5 bases short and J 2 bases short, with 12 bases between. Germline-derived CDR1 and CDR2 are SEHNR and FQNEAQ (reference sequence). The CDR3 DNA is TGTGCCAGCAGCAAAGGGACGGGAAACACTGAAGCTTTCTTT. As protein: CASSKGTGNTEAFF.